These T cell receptor beta chains were read from a single sample in a study of graft-versus-host responses after intestinal transplantation. The antigens these receptors bind are not known. Using immunoSEQ multiplex PCR, the repertoire was profiled, and TCRdb retains in-frame clones only, with some absent. The sample consists of some 100,000 clones, over 85% of them appearing once. Specimen: unstimulated CD8+ T cells sorted from spleen or lymph node cells, collected before transplant. Source of these receptors: a human donor who was the organ donor for an intestinal transplant. The CDR3 runs from the conserved cysteine through the conserved F or W. Each record gives: clone size, J gene, V gene, D gene, CDR3 DNA, CDR3 protein. D genes are given only for firm matches. Clone size is given for some rows only: seen once, a few or many times, or a class if the clone is expanded.

once | TRBJ2-3 | TRBV7-9 | TRBD2 | TGTGCCGGGGAGGGGCTTACAGATACGCAGTATTTT | CAGEGLTDTQYF
NA | TRBJ1-4 | TRBV19 | NA | TGTGCCAGTAGTTCCGGGGTTATGACTAATGAAAAACTGTTTTTT | CASSSGVMTNEKLFF
NA | TRBJ1-2 | TRBV7-9 | NA | TGTGCCAGCAGCATCGACTCCGGGTTACTCTATGGCTACACCTTC | CASSIDSGLLYGYTF
NA | TRBJ2-7 | TRBV19 | TRBD2 | TGTGCCAGTAGTCACCTGACTAGCGGGGGGACGCTCCCGACCTACGAGCAGTACTTC | CASSHLTSGGTLPTYEQYF
NA | TRBJ2-7 | TRBV7-9 | NA | TGTGCCAGCAGCTCCGCGGTTTTAGGTAGATTTTCCTACGAGCAGTACTTC | CASSSAVLGRFSYEQYF
once | TRBJ2-1 | TRBV2 | TRBD2 | TGTGCCAGCAGTGACTTAGCGGGGGAATACAATGAGCAGTTCTTC | CASSDLAGEYNEQFF
NA | TRBJ2-1 | TRBV7-2 | TRBD1 | TGTGCCAGCAGCTCACCACAGGGGGTGGGCAATGAGCAGTTCTTC | CASSSPQGVGNEQFF
once | TRBJ1-5 | TRBV19 | TRBD1 | TGTGCCAGTAGTTTCGGACAGGGGCCGGATCAGCCCCAGCATTTT | CASSFGQGPDQPQHF
once | TRBJ2-3 | TRBV4-3 | NA | TGCGCCAGCAGCCAAGATCGAGGGCGAAGCACAGATACGCAGTATTTT | CASSQDRGRSTDTQYF
NA | TRBJ2-2 | TRBV9 | NA | TGTGCCAGCAGCGGGGTGGAAGCGGATGGTACCGGGGAGCTGTTTTTT | CASSGVEADGTGELFF
once | TRBJ2-7 | TRBV5-1 | NA | TGCGCCAGCAGCTCGGGTCTAGGGGTCGAGCAGTACTTC | CASSSGLGVEQYF
NA | TRBJ1-4 | TRBV10-3 | NA | TGTGCCATCAGCTCGGGGTCCCAGGGGAGACTGTTTTTT | CAISSGSQGRLFF